This TCR beta chain was identified in a study of shared clonotypes between healthy human individuals. The wider study: CD4 naive cells filled three plates per donor, CD4 memory three, CD8 naive two and CD8 memory one. Notes on the study in general: In a few donors, around 5.5% of naive CD4 clonotypes appeared in common. Apart from blood, nothing was sampled; tissue repertoires likely differ.

Only in-frame clones appear in the TCRdb table, and some are missing; sequencing was by immunoSEQ multiplex PCR. The table has about 1.5 million clones, around 97% seen once; the top ten hold approximately 1.1%. This CDR3 spans 14 amino acids. J lost 8 bases, V lost 3 bases, and 8 bases had no gene match. Germline V CDR1 and CDR2: SQVTM, ANQGSEA. A word on this clone: Its target is unknown.

The TCR was taken from a man aged 30 to 39 in good health. The sequencing input was naive CD4+ T cells sorted from blood. As to subset: CD45RA+ positively selected. The J gene is TRBJ2-1, the V gene TRBV29-1; 9 positions agree with TRBD2. CDR3 sequence: CSVDIAGDSDEQFF. The DNA of the CDR3 is TGCAGCGTTGACATAGCGGGAGATTCGGATGAGCAGTTCTTC.